The 16 T cell receptor beta chains below were found in one sample sequenced in a study of shared clonotypes between healthy human individuals (dated by TCRdb to the early 2020s). Libraries came from the immunoSEQ multiplex PCR assay. TCRdb obtained this table from immuneACCESS and retained in-frame rearrangements with V and J assigned. These tables miss some clones; where compared with another copy, unresolved V genes account for less than half of the shortfall, and the remainder is unexplained. The table for this sample lists some 240,000 clones; 50% to 75% of them were counted only once. Of the sample, 11% falls within the top ten clones. The sequencing sample was made of memory CD4+ T cells sorted from blood. The intended sense of this specimen's cell subset or site label: CD45RA-negative fraction. The origin of the receptors is a young man in good health.

This clone was seen repeatedly, ten times or more. The V call is TRBV5-1, the J call TRBJ2-7; D might be TRBD2 (5 bases). CDR1 is SGHRS and CDR2 is YFSETQ in the germline V gene. The CDR3 extends over 16 amino acids. V was pared by 7 bases and J by 3 bases, with 23 bases between. The CDR3: CASQDEGASAGYEQYF. In DNA, the CDR3 is TGCGCCAGCCAGGACGAGGGCGCTTCCGCGGGCTACGAGCAGTACTTC.

This clone was seen repeatedly, ten times or more. The genes are TRBV6-6 and TRBJ2-5, with a tentative D call TRBD1 (6 bases). Germline CDR1 is MNHNY and CDR2 is SVGAGI (reference sequence). V lost 10 bases to trimming and J lost 7 bases, with 19 bases between them. The CDR3 is 13 amino acids. This CDR3 reads CATTGAKGGTQYF. The DNA of the CDR3 is TGTGCCACCACGGGCGCCAAAGGGGGGACCCAGTACTTC.

This clone was seen many times. V is TRBV25-1 and J is TRBJ1-1; TRBD1 aligns across 8 bases. CDR3 length: 14 residues. Trimming at V came to 5 bases and at J to 1 base, leaving 3 bases not matched to a gene. Germline CDR1 reads MGHDK; CDR2 reads SYGVNS. In DNA form, the CDR3 reads TGTGCCAGCAGTCGTGGACAGGGGAACACTGAAGCTTTCTTT. It encodes CASSRGQGNTEAFF. The variable domain in full, with the rest retrieved from reference TRBV25-1 and TRBJ1-1, is EADIYQTPRYLVIGTGKKITLECSQTMGHDKMYWYQQDPGMELHLIHYSYGVNSTEKGDLSSESTVSRIRTEHFPLTLESARPSHTSQYLCASSRGQGNTEAFFGQGTRLTVV.

The J gene is TRBJ2-6, the V gene TRBV19, with 7 bases lining up with TRBD1. Germline loops: CDR1 LNHDA, CDR2 SQIVND (reference sequence). V was clipped by 10 bases and J by 2 bases; unmatched bases: 8. The CDR3 extends over 15 amino acids. The CDR3 region has the DNA TGTGCCACTACTCGCACAGGGGCTGGGGCCAACGTCCTGACTTTC. This gives the protein CATTRTGAGANVLTF.

Details on this clone: The identical CDR3 is also encoded by other nucleotide sequences in the sample. The chain recombines TRBV5-1 with TRBJ1-4, with D unresolved. Germline loops: CDR1 SGHRS, CDR2 YFSETQ. This CDR3 is built from 16 residues. V was trimmed by 0 bases and J by 0 bases, leaving 9 bases between them. CDR3 in amino acids: CASSLGLSATNEKLFF. For the CDR3, the DNA is TGCGCCAGCAGCTTGGGTTTGTCAGCAACTAATGAAAAACTGTTTTTT.

This chain joins TRBV5-6 and TRBJ1-5; 9 bases line up with TRBD1. V shed 5 bases, J shed 1 base, and the junction held 7 bases outside the gene matches. The CDR3 is 16 residues long. Germline V gene lookup returns CDR1 SGHDT and CDR2 YYEEEE. CDR3 DNA sequence: TGTGCCAGCAGTTACCGGACAGGGGTGAGCAATCAGCCCCAGCATTTT. Residues: CASSYRTGVSNQPQHF. Full variable domain (missing parts from reference TRBV5-6 and TRBJ1-5): DAGVTQSPTHLIKTRGQQVTLRCSPKSGHDTVSWYQQALGQGPQFIFQYYEEEERQRGNFPDRFSGHQFPNYSSELNVNALLLGDSALYLCASSYRTGVSNQPQHFGDGTRLSIL.

This clone was seen only a few times. V usage is TRBV5-5 and J usage is TRBJ2-5; unclear D gene. This CDR3 has 13 residues. The germline V gene encodes CDR1 SGHKS and CDR2 YYEKEE (reference sequence). The germline V and J ends were trimmed by 2 bases and 1 base, with 6 bases remaining between them. The CDR3 DNA is TGTGCCAGCAGCTTTGGAACCCAAGAGACCCAGTACTTC. As protein: CASSFGTQETQYF.

V gene TRBV6-1 combines with J gene TRBJ2-3; perhaps TRBD1 as D (6 bases). This CDR3 contains 15 residues. Germline CDR1 reads MNHNS; CDR2 reads SASEGT. Trimming took off 7 bases at V and 1 base at J, with 15 bases between the two ends. CDR3 sequence reads: CASTTGRSRTDTQYF. CDR3 DNA: TGTGCCAGCACCACAGGGCGGTCCCGCACAGATACGCAGTATTTT.

The chain couples TRBV6-5 to TRBJ2-7; 8 bases match TRBD1. CDR1 is MNHEY, CDR2 SVGAGI, per germline. Germline trimming cut 7 bases from V and 4 bases from J; bases unmatched to any gene: 9. The CDR3 totals 14 residues. CDR3 bases: TGTGCCAGCAAGCATACAGGGGGAGGATACGAGCAGTACTTC. It is translated as CASKHTGGGYEQYF.

The chain links TRBV19 to TRBJ1-1; 8 bases map to TRBD1. This CDR3 has 16 residues. Germline assignment: CDR1 LNHDA and CDR2 SQIVND (reference sequence). The trim removed 1 base at V and 1 base at J, leaving 5 bases unmatched. The CDR3 is CASSIGGQGENTEAFF. The CDR3 nucleotides are TGTGCCAGTAGTATAGGCGGACAGGGAGAGAACACTGAAGCTTTCTTT.

This clone was recorded a few times. The V and J genes are TRBV11-2 and TRBJ2-7, with TRBD2 as a possible D gene (5 bases). Germline V gene sequence: CDR1 SGHAT, CDR2 FQNNGV. CDR3 length: 13 amino acids. Deletions cut 3 bases from V and 2 bases from J, with 8 bases between. This chain's CDR3 is CASSLRATYEQYF. CDR3 nucleotide sequence: TGTGCCAGCAGCTTGCGGGCGACCTACGAGCAGTACTTC.

The gene calls are TRBV6-5 and TRBJ2-3, with D possibly matching TRBD1 (6 bases). Deletions cut 2 bases from V and 5 bases from J, with 17 bases between. Per the germline V gene, CDR1 is MNHEY and CDR2 is SVGAGI. The CDR3 extends over 16 amino acids. CDR3 nucleotide sequence: TGTGCCAGCAGTTACGAACCGACAGGTACCGGAGATACGCAGTATTTT. Protein product: CASSYEPTGTGDTQYF.

This clone has a handful of counts. The rearrangement links TRBV9 to TRBJ1-1; possibly TRBD1 for D (5 bases). From germline, CDR1 is SGDLS and CDR2 YYNGEE. Trimming took 2 bases from V and 8 from J, leaving 13 bases between them. This CDR3 region has 13 residues. CDR3 nucleotides: TGTGCCAGCAGCGTCGTGGTTCAGGGAGAAGCTTTCTTT. It is translated as CASSVVVQGEAFF.

This clone has a handful of counts. The V gene is TRBV2, the J gene TRBJ2-7; D possibly corresponds to TRBD1 (6 bases). Germline V gives CDR1 SNHLY, CDR2 FYNNEI. This CDR3 has 14 amino acids. V gave up 7 bases and J gave up 5 bases, with 18 bases separating them. The CDR3 is CASKRAGVDDEQYF. The CDR3 DNA is TGTGCCAGCAAGAGGGCAGGGGTCGACGACGAGCAGTACTTC.

The V gene is TRBV6-5, the J gene TRBJ1-1, with D possibly TRBD1 on 6 matching bases. The CDR3 runs 14 residues. V was cut by 2 bases and J by 4 bases, with 11 bases left in between. Looked up from germline, CDR1 is MNHEY and CDR2 is SVGAGI. CDR3 loop: CASSYGGLGTEAFF. In DNA form, the CDR3 reads TGTGCCAGCAGTTACGGGGGCCTTGGCACTGAAGCTTTCTTT.

This clone was seen at least ten times. V is TRBV4-3 and J is TRBJ1-5; a possible D gene is TRBD1 (5 bases). Germline CDR1 and CDR2: LGHNA and YSLEER. V shed 2 bases and J shed 4 bases, with 12 bases lying between them. CDR3 size: 15 residues. Here the CDR3 DNA reads TGCGCCAGCAGCCAACAGTTAGGGGATAATCAGCCCCAGCATTTT. Translated: CASSQQLGDNQPQHF.